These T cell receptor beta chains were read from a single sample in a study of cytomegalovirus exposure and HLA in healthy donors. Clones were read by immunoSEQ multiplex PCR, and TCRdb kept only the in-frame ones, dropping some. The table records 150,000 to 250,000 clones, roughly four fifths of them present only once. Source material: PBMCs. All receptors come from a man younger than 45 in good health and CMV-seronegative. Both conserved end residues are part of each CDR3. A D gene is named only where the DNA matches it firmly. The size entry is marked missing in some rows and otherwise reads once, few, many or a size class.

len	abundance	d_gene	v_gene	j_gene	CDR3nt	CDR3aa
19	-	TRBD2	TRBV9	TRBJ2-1	TGTGCCAGCAGCGTAGACGGGTCAAATCTAGCGGGAGCCGGCAATGAGCAGTTCTTC	CASSVDGSNLAGAGNEQFF
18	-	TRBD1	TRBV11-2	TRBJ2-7	TGTGCCAGCAGCTCGCCCGCCGGGACAGGGTATACAACCTACGAGCAGTACTTC	CASSSPAGTGYTTYEQYF
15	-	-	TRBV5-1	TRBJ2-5	TGCGCCAGCAGCTTGGAGGGCAATGGGAGAGAGACCCAGTACTTC	CASSLEGNGRETQYF
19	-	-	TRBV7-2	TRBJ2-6	TGTGCCAGCAGCGTCGTTTTTGGGGTATGGACTTCTGGGGCCAACGTCCTGACTTTC	CASSVVFGVWTSGANVLTF
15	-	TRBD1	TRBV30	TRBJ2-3	TGTGCCTGGGATTGGGACAGGGGGTTGACAGATACGCAGTATTTT	CAWDWDRGLTDTQYF
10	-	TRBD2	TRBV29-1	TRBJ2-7	TGCAGCGCCGGGAGGGACGAGCAGTACTTC	CSAGRDEQYF
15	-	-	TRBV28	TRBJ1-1	TGTGCCAGCATTATAGCGGGGGCAGGGAACACTGAAGCTTTCTTT	CASIIAGAGNTEAFF
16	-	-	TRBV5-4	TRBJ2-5	TGTGCCAGCAGCTCCCCGAGGTCGGGGGATGCAGAGACCCAGTACTTC	CASSSPRSGDAETQYF
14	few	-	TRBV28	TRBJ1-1	TGTGCCAGCAGTTTCGGGAGGATGAACACTGAAGCTTTCTTT	CASSFGRMNTEAFF
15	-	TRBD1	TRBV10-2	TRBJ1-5	TGCGCCAGCAGTGAGACGGACAGGGTCAATCAGCCCCAGCATTTT	CASSETDRVNQPQHF
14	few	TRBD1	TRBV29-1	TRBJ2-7	TGCAGCGTTGTTGGGCAGGGGGTGATCTCCGAGCAGTACTTC	CSVVGQGVISEQYF
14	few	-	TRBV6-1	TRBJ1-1	TGTGCCAGCAGCGATCGGTCGGGAAACACTGAAGCTTTCTTT	CASSDRSGNTEAFF
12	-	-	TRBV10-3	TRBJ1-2	TGTGCCATCCGCGACAGCACCTATGGCTACACCTTC	CAIRDSTYGYTF
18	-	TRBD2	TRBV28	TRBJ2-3	TGTGCCAGCACCGAGACTAGCGGGAGACATCTACCTCCAGATACGCAGTATTTT	CASTETSGRHLPPDTQYF